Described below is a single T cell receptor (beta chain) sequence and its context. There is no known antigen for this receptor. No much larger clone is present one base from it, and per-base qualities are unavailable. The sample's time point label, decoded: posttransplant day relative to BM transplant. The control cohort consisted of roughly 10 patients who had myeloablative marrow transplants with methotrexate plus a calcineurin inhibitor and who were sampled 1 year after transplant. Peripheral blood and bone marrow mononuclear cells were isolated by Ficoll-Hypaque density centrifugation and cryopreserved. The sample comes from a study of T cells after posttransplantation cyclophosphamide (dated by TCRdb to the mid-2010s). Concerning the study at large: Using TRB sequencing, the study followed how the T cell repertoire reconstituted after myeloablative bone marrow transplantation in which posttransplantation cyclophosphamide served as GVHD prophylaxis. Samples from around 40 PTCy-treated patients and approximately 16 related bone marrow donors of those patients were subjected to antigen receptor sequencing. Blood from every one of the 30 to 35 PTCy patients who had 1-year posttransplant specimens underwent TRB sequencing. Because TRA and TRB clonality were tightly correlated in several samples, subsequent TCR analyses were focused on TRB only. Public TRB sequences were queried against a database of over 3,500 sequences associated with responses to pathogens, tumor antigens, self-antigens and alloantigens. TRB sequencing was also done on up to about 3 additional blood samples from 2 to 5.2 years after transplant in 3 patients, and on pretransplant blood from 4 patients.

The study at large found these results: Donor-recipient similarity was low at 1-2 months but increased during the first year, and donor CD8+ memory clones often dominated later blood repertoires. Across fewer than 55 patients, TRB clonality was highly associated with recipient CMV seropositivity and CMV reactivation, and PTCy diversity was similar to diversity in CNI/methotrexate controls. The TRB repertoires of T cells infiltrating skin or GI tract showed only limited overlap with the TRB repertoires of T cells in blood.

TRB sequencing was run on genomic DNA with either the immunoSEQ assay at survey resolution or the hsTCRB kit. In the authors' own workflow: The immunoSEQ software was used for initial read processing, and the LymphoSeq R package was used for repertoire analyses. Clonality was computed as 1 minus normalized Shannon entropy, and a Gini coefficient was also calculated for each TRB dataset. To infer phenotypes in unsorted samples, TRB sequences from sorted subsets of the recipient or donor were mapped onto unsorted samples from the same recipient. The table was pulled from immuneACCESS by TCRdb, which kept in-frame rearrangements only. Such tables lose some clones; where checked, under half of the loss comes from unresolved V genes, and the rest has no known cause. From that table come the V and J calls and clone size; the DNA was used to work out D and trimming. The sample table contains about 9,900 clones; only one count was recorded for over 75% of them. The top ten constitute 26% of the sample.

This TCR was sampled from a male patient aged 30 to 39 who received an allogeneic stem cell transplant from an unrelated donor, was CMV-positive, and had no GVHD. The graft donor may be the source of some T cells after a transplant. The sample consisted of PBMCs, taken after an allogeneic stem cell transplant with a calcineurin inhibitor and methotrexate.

The sequenced DNA: TGTGCCAGCGGACGCGGGAGTCCGGTGGAGACCCAGTACTTC. Protein translation: CASGRGSPVETQYF. The sequence links TRBV6-1 to TRBJ2-5; 7 bases in the middle match TRBD2. The cysteine opens and the phenylalanine closes a CDR3 of 14 amino acids. Of all the DNA, just the CDR3 is kept, 42 bases in frame from base 1. In the germline V gene, CDR1 corresponds to MNHNS and CDR2 to SASEGT. The germline V end is reduced by 8 bases and the J end by 5 bases; junction bases left unmatched: 11.